What follows is one T cell receptor (beta chain) and its context. The sample has other DNA sequences that encode this CDR3 too. Only in-frame clones appear in the TCRdb table, and some are missing; sequencing was by immunoSEQ multiplex PCR. The sample holds roughly 520,000 clones; approximately 94% are singletons and the top ten take 0.064%. This entry comes from a study of shared clonotypes between healthy human individuals. The J segment lost 0 bases and the V segment lost 0 bases, leaving 2 bases of the junction unmatched. CDR3 length: 16 amino acids. CDR1 and CDR2 (germline): SGHRS, YFSETQ. The sequenced material came from naive CD4+ T cells sorted from blood. Regarding subset: CD45RA+ positively selected. The V gene is TRBV5-1, the J gene TRBJ1-3, with TRBD1 matching 8 bases. The origin of this receptor is a woman in her twenties or thirties in good health. CDR3: CASSLGDRSSGNTIYF. The CDR3 nucleotides are TGCGCCAGCAGCTTGGGGGACAGGAGCTCTGGAAACACCATATATTTT.